A single sample is the source of the 19 T cell receptor beta chains below, sequenced in a study of blood T cells in healthy people across ages (dated by TCRdb to between 2014 and 2016). Library construction relied on 5' RACE. TCRdb shows the sequencer as Illumina HiSeq 2500. A second roughly 7 to 11 cycle PCR used a sample-barcoded 5' primer and a J-beta primer mix. TCRdb applied fastp at Q25 and MiXCR to the public reads, then kept only in-frame beta chains. Rows matching on CDR3 protein sequence are summarized as one entry with the most common DNA and genes. This sample has 800,000 or so distinct CDR3 sequences in its table, and roughly 25% of those were observed once. Jointly, the top ten make up more than 3% of the sample. This same sample was also part of a study on T cells of mothers and their children.

Sequenced sample: blood. Receptor source: a boy aged 5-17 years in good health.

This clonotype was found a few times. V gene TRBV7-2 combines with J gene TRBJ2-3; D tentatively fits TRBD1 or TRBD2 (5 bases each). From germline, CDR1 is SGHTA and CDR2 FQGNSA. The germline V and J ends were trimmed by 0 bases and 4 bases, with 11 bases remaining between them. The CDR3 length is 15 residues. The chain's CDR3 is CASSLARAGSDTQYF. The CDR3 DNA follows: TGTGCCAGCAGCTTAGCGCGGGCAGGGTCAGATACGCAGTATTTT.

This clonotype showed up just a few times. CDR3 amino acids: CASQSYKTAEETQYF. For the CDR3, the DNA is TGTGCCAGCCAATCCTATAAGACCGCAGAAGAGACCCAGTACTTC. The chain combines TRBV11-2 with TRBJ2-5; the D is unclear. Germline lookup yields CDR1 SGHAT and CDR2 FQNNGV. V was clipped by 8 bases and J by 3 bases, with 19 bases between them. The CDR3 sequence is 15 residues long.

This chain uses TRBV29-1 with TRBJ1-2; tentatively, D is TRBD1 (5 bases). Germline values: CDR1 SQVTM, CDR2 ANQGSEA. There are 11 residues in the CDR3. Trimming took off 6 bases at V and 6 bases at J, with 11 bases between the two ends. CDR3 nucleotide sequence: TGCAGCGTCGATCCGGGGCATGGCTACACCTTC. This sequence encodes CSVDPGHGYTF.

This clonotype appeared a few times. The rearrangement joins TRBV29-1 to TRBJ1-3, with D hard to call. Germline V gives CDR1 SQVTM, CDR2 ANQGSEA. The CDR3 is 16 amino acids. The V and J ends lost 0 bases and 0 bases respectively, with 12 bases between them. Written as DNA, the CDR3 is TGCAGCGTTGAAGATTGGAGCGGAGACTCTGGAAACACCATATATTTT. Encoded protein: CSVEDWSGDSGNTIYF. Filled out from reference TRBV29-1 and TRBJ1-3, the complete variable domain reads SAVISQKPSRDICQRGTSLTIQCQVDSQVTMMFWYRQQPGQSLTLIATANQGSEATYESGFVIDKFPISRPNLTFSTLTVSNMSPEDSSIYLCSVEDWSGDSGNTIYFGEGSWLTVV.

A few counts support this clonotype. The chain combines TRBV5-1 with TRBJ2-7, with 13 positions matching TRBD2. V gave up 3 bases and J gave up 2 bases; unmatched junction bases: 14. CDR1 and CDR2 (germline): SGHRS, YFSETQ. This CDR3 has 19 residues. The CDR3 loop is CASSSRTSGGTSFTYEQYF. The CDR3 nucleotides are TGCGCCAGCAGCTCACGGACTAGCGGGGGAACCTCATTTACCTACGAGCAGTACTTC.

This sequence joins TRBV9 and TRBJ2-1; 9 nucleotides align to TRBD2. The CDR3 is made up of 15 amino acids. V lost 1 base to trimming and J lost 3 bases; unmatched junction nucleotides: 2. Germline V lookup: CDR1 SGDLS, CDR2 YYNGEE. The CDR3 nucleotides read TGTGCCAGCAGCGTAAGTAGCGGGAGCTACAATGAGCAGTTCTTC. As protein: CASSVSSGSYNEQFF.

The chain combines TRBV30 with TRBJ1-1; D is perhaps TRBD1 (5 bases). The CDR3 has 17 residues. Trimming removed 1 base at V and 0 bases at J, with 18 bases between. Looked up from germline, CDR1 is GTSNPN and CDR2 is SVGIG (reference sequence). The CDR3 loop is CAWSALQDTYMNTEAFF. The CDR3 DNA reads TGTGCCTGGAGTGCCCTCCAGGACACTTACATGAACACTGAAGCTTTCTTT.

This clonotype was seen many times. The chain combines TRBV5-1 with TRBJ2-3; D is tentatively TRBD1 or TRBD2 (5 bases each). Trimming stripped 7 bases from V and 2 bases from J, with 20 bases between. The CDR3 runs to 16 residues. CDR1 SGHRS and CDR2 YFSETQ come from the germline V gene. CDR3 in DNA: TGCGCCAGCCGAGGATCGGGGCAGGGCGCCACAGATACGCAGTATTTT. It encodes CASRGSGQGATDTQYF.

This clonotype was counted between two and nine times. The chain uses TRBV6-5 and TRBJ1-2; 11 bases agree with TRBD1. The CDR3 runs to 15 residues. From germline, CDR1 is MNHEY and CDR2 SVGAGI. Trimming took 8 bases from V and 4 from J; bases not matched to a gene: 9. CDR3 in amino acids: CASGTGGVSTYGYTF. The CDR3 DNA reads TGTGCCAGCGGGACAGGGGGAGTTTCTACCTATGGCTACACCTTC.

Points on this clonotype: Relative to the germline gene, one junction end is altered; a read error may explain this. The chain joins TRBV28 to TRBJ1-1; D uncertain. Germline V gene data show CDR1 as MDHEN and CDR2 as SYDVKM. This CDR3 is built from 14 residues. The CDR3 DNA reads as TGTGCCAGCAGTTTAACGGACCCCAACACTGAAGCCTTCTTT. Amino acids: CASSLTDPNTEAFF.

Many counts were recorded for this clonotype. The chain recombines TRBV7-2 with TRBJ2-4; tentatively, D is TRBD2 (6 bases). The CDR3 has 16 residues. Germline V gene data show CDR1 as SGHTA and CDR2 as FQGNSA. V shed 1 base and J shed 0 bases, with 10 bases lying between them. The DNA for the CDR3 is TGTGCCAGCAGCTTAGAGGGAGGACCAGCCAAAAACATTCAGTACTTC. This translates into CASSLEGGPAKNIQYF.

This chain joins TRBV29-1 and TRBJ2-3; the match to TRBD2 covers 7 bases. Germline V gene sequence: CDR1 SQVTM, CDR2 ANQGSEA. This CDR3 is built from 14 residues. V lost 3 bases to trimming and J lost 6 bases; unmatched junction nucleotides: 9. The CDR3 nucleotides read TGCAGCGTTGACCCGCTAGCGGAGGGGGATACGCAGTATTTT. The encoded protein is CSVDPLAEGDTQYF.

CDR3 coding DNA: TGTGCCAGCGGATATGGCGAGACCCAGTACTTC. Amino acid sequence: CASGYGETQYF. The chain recombines TRBV6-2 or TRBV6-3 with TRBJ2-5; no clear D gene. The CDR3 is 11 residues long. Trimming left V 8 bases short and J 5 bases short, with 9 bases between. The V gene's germline CDR1 is MNHEY and CDR2 SVGEGT.

This sequence joins TRBV5-5 and TRBJ1-1; weak D call: TRBD1 (6 bases). CDR3 length: 15 amino acids. Trimming took 2 bases from V and 4 from J, leaving 15 bases between them. From germline, CDR1 is SGHKS and CDR2 YYEKEE (reference sequence). This CDR3 reads CASSFSGAIGTEAFF. The CDR3 coding sequence is TGTGCCAGCAGCTTCTCAGGGGCGATAGGCACTGAAGCTTTCTTT.

This clonotype was picked up a small number of times. V is TRBV7-6 and J is TRBJ2-7; D gene uncertain. The V gene lost 1 base and the J gene lost 2 bases, with 9 bases spanning the gap. The CDR3 is 14 residues long. Germline V CDR1 and CDR2: SGHVS, FNYEAQ. The CDR3 coding sequence is TGTGCCAGCAGCTTAGAGCCAGTCACCTACGAGCAGTACTTC. This encodes CASSLEPVTYEQYF. The whole variable domain, remainder taken from reference TRBV7-6 and TRBJ2-7, is GAGVSQSPRYKVTKRGQDVALRCDPISGHVSLYWYRQALGQGPEFLTYFNYEAQQDKSGLPNDRFSAERPEGSISTLTIQRTEQRDSAMYRCASSLEPVTYEQYFGPGTRLTVT.

Only a few counts were recorded for this clonotype. This chain links TRBV4-3 with TRBJ1-5; unclear D gene. V was pared by 0 bases and J by 3 bases, with 3 bases between. This CDR3 contains 13 residues. Germline CDR1 LGHNA, CDR2 YSLEER. The CDR3 DNA follows: TGCGCCAGCAGCCAAGAATCCAATCAGCCCCAGCATTTT. The encoded protein is CASSQESNQPQHF.

This clonotype was observed a handful of times. This rearrangement joins TRBV2 to TRBJ2-5; 8 nucleotides match TRBD1. Germline V gene data show CDR1 as SNHLY and CDR2 as FYNNEI. The CDR3 runs 15 residues. J was trimmed by 0 bases and V by 6 bases; bases with no gene match: 6. The CDR3 sequence is CASRAGQAYQETQYF. CDR3 sequence (DNA): TGTGCCAGCAGGGCGGGACAGGCGTACCAAGAGACCCAGTACTTC. The full variable domain, rest sourced from reference TRBV2 and TRBJ2-5, is EPEVTQTPSHQVTQMGQEVILRCVPISNHLYFYWYRQILGQKVEFLVSFYNNEISEKSEIFDDQFSVERPDGSNFTLKIRSTKLEDSAMYFCASRAGQAYQETQYFGPGTRLLVL.

The gene calls are TRBV6-5 and TRBJ2-3; 8 bases agree with TRBD2. The germline CDR1 and CDR2 sequences are MNHEY and SVGAGI. Trimming took 9 bases from V and 2 from J; bases not matched to a gene: 7. The CDR3 spans 14 residues. The CDR3 DNA follows: TGTGCCAGTTCGGGAGGGGGGATCACAGATACGCAGTATTTT. It yields the protein CASSGGGITDTQYF.

This clonotype was picked up a small number of times. The CDR3: CASSSNSGTEAFF. DNA for the CDR3: TGCGCCAGCAGCTCGAACAGCGGAACTGAAGCTTTCTTT. The chain joins TRBV5-1 to TRBJ1-1; D ambiguous. From germline, CDR1 is SGHRS and CDR2 YFSETQ. The CDR3 covers 13 residues. V was cut by 3 bases and J by 5 bases, with 11 bases left in between.